Described below is a single T cell receptor (beta chain) sequence and its context. The antigen this receptor binds is unknown. No base quality information exists; no much larger clone differs at one position. One collaborating source in Seattle enrolled patients during active infection and followed them longitudinally through the course of disease. Collaborating institutions collected whole blood in K2EDTA tubes following their own protocols. For TCRbeta analysis, collaborator samples were shipped as frozen whole blood, as isolated PBMCs, or as DNA extracted from either sample type. Via the germline V gene, CDR1 is SGDLS and CDR2 YYNGEE. Reading from cysteine to phenylalanine, the CDR3 counts 15 amino acids. The only DNA kept is the CDR3, 45 bases in frame from the first base. Trimming leaves V shorter by 2 bases and J shorter by 5 bases, with the junction holding 8 bases beyond the gene matches. This entry belongs to a study of blood T cell repertoires in COVID-19 (dated by TCRdb to the early 2020s). Regarding the research as a whole: Collaborator samples came from the United States, Italy and Spain and covered acute and convalescent phases of COVID-19. Subjects who had been exposed to COVID-19, were actively infected with it, or had recovered from it provided the deeply sampled blood TCRbeta repertoires that made up the dataset. Nearly every sample came with metadata listing a de-identified subject ID, COVID-19 status, age in years and sex. The material from the prospective study consisted of cDNA or gDNA derived from T cells, B-cell-depleted T cells, or PBMCs. Where available, HLA class I and class II types were obtained from metadata supplied by the sample provider rather than from assay-based typing. The repertoires were released in a freely available public database meant as a resource for research on the immune response to SARS-CoV-2. Samples were obtained from the ongoing ImmuneRACE study (first 160 participants) and from 1,200 or so subjects provided by 6 global collaborators.

TCRbeta CDR3 regions were amplified from genomic DNA by means of the immunoSEQ Assay, a bias-controlled multiplex PCR. Per the original workflow: The number of nucleated cells in each sample was estimated from the amplification of reference gene primers within the assay. To quantify the absolute abundance of each unique TCRbeta CDR3 rearrangement, sequence reads were collapsed and filtered. For each sample, productive Simpson clonality was calculated as the square root of Simpson's diversity index across productive rearrangements. In TCRdb, the immuneACCESS table is reduced to in-frame sequences with V and J assigned. These tables do not hold every clone; where another copy was compared, an unresolved V gene accounts for under half, and the others remain unexplained. V, J and clone size derive from that table, while D and trimming were established from the DNA sequence. The sample table lists 400,000 to 450,000 clones, approximately 88% of them with a count of one. The ten largest clones capture around an eighth of the sample.

General findings and caveats noted by the study authors: The amount of clinical and demographic metadata varied by source and participant and was provided uncurated.

This receptor was identified in a woman aged 50 to 65 with COVID-19, enrolled during active disease. The specimen sequenced was peripheral blood. The chain is made from TRBV9 and TRBJ2-7, with 9 central nucleotides matching TRBD2. The encoded CDR3 is CASSVSGGINHEQYF. The sequenced DNA: TGTGCCAGCAGCGTTAGCGGGGGCATAAACCACGAGCAGTACTTC.